The 17 T cell receptor beta chains below were found in one sample sequenced in a study of blood T cell repertoires in COVID-19. Repertoires were generated with immunoSEQ multiplex PCR, while TCRdb's copy carries only in-frame clones and drops some. The table records roughly 29,000 clones, around 72% of them present only once. The sample comprised peripheral blood. These receptors were taken from a boy between 2 and 10 years old with active or convalescent COVID-19.

The sample holds a few counts of this clone. The chain has TRBV4-1 and TRBJ2-7, with 8 bases aligning to TRBD2. The CDR3 is made up of 18 amino acids. Germline CDR1 is MGHRA and CDR2 is YSYEKL. J was trimmed by 0 bases and V by 0 bases; bases with no gene match: 10. The CDR3 here is CASSQDWTGTSYSYEQYF. Written as DNA, the CDR3 is TGCGCCAGCAGCCAAGATTGGACCGGGACTAGTTACTCCTACGAGCAGTACTTC.

The chain recombines TRBV14 with TRBJ1-4; D gene uncertain. The germline V and J ends were trimmed by 4 bases and 7 bases, with 13 bases remaining between them. Germline values: CDR1 SGHDN, CDR2 FVKESK. The CDR3 loop spans 14 amino acids. In DNA form, the CDR3 reads TGTGCCAGCAGCCTCAGTACAGTTAGTGAAAAACTGTTTTTT. It specifies CASSLSTVSEKLFF.

J is TRBJ1-3 and V is TRBV3-1 (or the pseudogene TRBV3-2), with 7 nucleotides matching TRBD1. The ends lost 1 base at V and 5 bases at J; junction bases unmatched: 11. This CDR3 comprises 17 residues. CDR1 is LGHDT, CDR2 YNNKEL, per germline (reference sequence). The CDR3 sequence is CASSQVRATGTRNTIYF. The CDR3 region has the DNA TGTGCCAGCAGCCAAGTCCGTGCGACAGGGACTCGAAACACCATATATTTT.

Only a few counts were recorded for this clone. The chain recombines TRBV5-1 with TRBJ1-2; D unclear. CDR1 and CDR2 (germline): SGHRS, YFSETQ. The V and J ends lost 7 bases and 1 base respectively, with 8 bases between them. This CDR3 spans 12 amino acids. The CDR3 bases are TGCGCCAGCGCTCAGTTTAACTATGGCTACACCTTC. This translates into CASAQFNYGYTF.

The chain couples TRBV6-5 to TRBJ1-6; perhaps TRBD1 as D (5 bases). The germline V gene has CDR1 MNHEY and CDR2 SVGAGI. The CDR3 totals 15 residues. Trimming shortened V by 6 bases and J by 7 bases, and 16 bases separated the two germline ends. The CDR3, as DNA: TGTGCCAGCAGCACCTCCGGGACTCGCAATTCACCCCTCCACTTT. This sequence encodes CASSTSGTRNSPLHF.

The chain is built from TRBV28 and TRBJ1-2; D not resolved. V dropped 2 bases and J dropped 5 bases, with 12 bases sitting between them. The CDR3 extends over 14 amino acids. The V gene's germline CDR1 is MDHEN and CDR2 SYDVKM. CDR3 sequence (DNA): TGTGCCAGCAGTTTAAGTGGCAGGTATTATGGCTACACCTTC. This encodes CASSLSGRYYGYTF.

The chain employs TRBV9 and TRBJ2-2; D perhaps matches TRBD1 (5 bases). Trimming took 4 bases from V and 2 from J, leaving 15 bases between them. This CDR3 contains 16 residues. The V gene's germline CDR1 is SGDLS and CDR2 YYNGEE. The CDR3 loop is CASSPTDRPNTGELFF. In nucleotides, the CDR3 is TGTGCCAGCAGCCCCACCGACAGACCCAACACCGGGGAGCTGTTTTTT.

This clone occurred once. CDR3 region: CASGDYYGYTF. The CDR3 bases are TGTGCCAGTGGGGACTACTATGGCTACACCTTC. The chain employs TRBV19 and TRBJ1-2, with D possibly being TRBD1 (5 bases). The CDR3 is 11 residues long. The germline V gene has CDR1 LNHDA and CDR2 SQIVND (reference sequence). Between the trimmed V and J ends, which lost 8 bases and 3 bases, there was a span of 7 bases.

The J gene is TRBJ1-1, the V gene TRBV7-9; D not certain. There are 14 residues in the CDR3. Trimming stripped 1 base from V and 1 base from J, with 7 bases between. Germline loops: CDR1 SEHNR, CDR2 FQNEAQ (reference sequence). CDR3 sequence reads: CASSLDTANTEAFF. Written as DNA, the CDR3 is TGTGCCAGCAGCTTAGATACAGCGAACACTGAAGCTTTCTTT.

The V call is TRBV6-4, the J call TRBJ1-2; 7 bases fit TRBD1. With 8 bases clipped from V and 11 bases from J, the junction kept 5 bases outside the gene matches. The CDR3 runs to 10 residues. Germline assignment: CDR1 MRHNA and CDR2 SNTAGT. In DNA, the CDR3 is TGTGCCAGCTACAGGGGTGGGTACACCTTC. Encoded protein: CASYRGGYTF.

The gene calls are TRBV2 and TRBJ2-2; 9 bases are shared with TRBD2. Germline lookup yields CDR1 SNHLY and CDR2 FYNNEI. Trimming removed 1 base from V and 6 bases from J; junction bases left unmatched: 12. The CDR3 sequence is 18 residues long. CDR3: CASSEGAWRGGPPGELFF. In DNA, the CDR3 is TGTGCCAGCAGTGAAGGGGCCTGGCGGGGGGGACCCCCCGGGGAGCTGTTTTTT.

The chain recombines TRBV18 with TRBJ1-2; tentatively, D is TRBD1 (6 bases). V was trimmed by 3 bases and J by 4 bases, leaving 15 bases between them. In germline, CDR1 is KGHSH, CDR2 LQKENI. The CDR3 is 15 residues long. CDR3: CASSPWRPGVYGYTF. CDR3 in DNA: TGTGCCAGCTCACCGTGGAGACCAGGGGTCTATGGCTACACCTTC. The whole variable domain, filled in from reference TRBV18 and TRBJ1-2, reads NAGVMQNPRHLVRRRGQEARLRCSPMKGHSHVYWYRQLPEEGLKFMVYLQKENIIDESGMPKERFSAEFPKEGPSILRIQQVVRGDSAAYFCASSPWRPGVYGYTFGSGTRLTVV.

The chain uses TRBV19 and TRBJ1-5; 8 positions match TRBD1. Germline V gene data show CDR1 as LNHDA and CDR2 as SQIVND (reference sequence). V lost 6 bases, J lost 2 bases, and 3 bases stayed unmatched. The CDR3 is 14 residues long. The CDR3 protein is CASSPTGGNQPQHF. CDR3 in DNA: TGTGCCAGTAGCCCGACAGGGGGCAATCAGCCCCAGCATTTT.

This clone has just a few counts. The chain joins TRBV27 to TRBJ1-1; D is possibly TRBD1 (6 bases). The V gene lost 7 bases and the J gene lost 1 base, with 13 bases spanning the gap. The CDR3 spans 14 residues. The germline V gene encodes CDR1 MNHEY and CDR2 SMNVEV (reference sequence). CDR3 in amino acids: CASKWDMRNTEAFF. The CDR3, as DNA: TGTGCCAGCAAATGGGACATGCGGAACACTGAAGCTTTCTTT.

The chain combines TRBV5-1 with TRBJ1-4, with no clear D. The CDR3 runs 16 residues. CDR1 SGHRS and CDR2 YFSETQ come from the germline V gene. V was cut by 4 bases and J by 0 bases, with 13 bases left in between. The CDR3 coding sequence is TGCGCCAGCAGCCCAGGCTCCTCTACAACTAATGAAAAACTGTTTTTT. This sequence encodes CASSPGSSTTNEKLFF. Full variable domain (outside the CDR3, taken from reference TRBV5-1 and TRBJ1-4): KAGVTQTPRYLIKTRGQQVTLSCSPISGHRSVSWYQQTPGQGLQFLFEYFSETQRNKGNFPGRFSGRQFSNSRSEMNVSTLELGDSALYLCASSPGSSTTNEKLFFGSGTQLSVL.

This clone was picked up a small number of times. The chain carries TRBV15 and TRBJ2-2; 7 bases map to TRBD2. The germline V gene has CDR1 LNHNV and CDR2 YYDKDF (reference sequence). This CDR3 spans 19 amino acids. V shed 3 bases, J shed 3 bases, and the junction held 16 bases outside the gene matches. CDR3 sequence reads: CATSSYLVSGGIHTGELFF. CDR3 coding DNA: TGTGCCACCAGCAGCTACCTTGTATCGGGGGGTATCCACACCGGGGAGCTGTTTTTT.

The chain is built from TRBV28 and TRBJ2-7; D is ambiguous. Germline lookup yields CDR1 MDHEN and CDR2 SYDVKM. The V end was cut by 5 bases, the J end by 2 bases, with 4 bases between. CDR3 length: 11 amino acids. The CDR3 DNA follows: TGTGCCAGCAGTCACACCTACGAGCAGTACTTC. Translated: CASSHTYEQYF.